This is a list of T cell receptor beta chains from one sample in a study of regulatory T cells in long-lasting Graves disease. In TCRdb, the multiplex PCR reads were re-called with MiXCR into one record per CDR3 protein. The data contain a few hundred thousand distinct CDR3 sequences, about a quarter of them singletons. The sample in question was peripheral blood mononuclear cells (PBMCs), obtained when the disease was refractory, from a patient treated with antithyroid drugs. These receptors were taken from a female donor with Graves disease. Both conserved end residues are trimmed from each CDR3. A D gene is named only where the DNA matches it firmly.

J gene: TRBJ1-5; D gene: NA; V gene: TRBV2; CDR3 protein: ASSATRGSDQPQH
J gene: TRBJ1-5; D gene: NA; V gene: TRBV24-1; CDR3 protein: ATSDLNQPQH
J gene: TRBJ2-3; D gene: TRBD1; V gene: TRBV5-5; CDR3 protein: ASSYVRTGADTQY
J gene: TRBJ1-2; D gene: NA; V gene: TRBV28; CDR3 protein: ASSLQGSYGYT
J gene: TRBJ1-2; D gene: NA; V gene: TRBV7-9; CDR3 protein: ASSLDPRNYGYT
J gene: TRBJ1-1; D gene: NA; V gene: TRBV2; CDR3 protein: ASSPTGKYAEAF
J gene: TRBJ1-2; D gene: TRBD1; V gene: TRBV20-1; CDR3 protein: SARDSGGPDGYT
J gene: TRBJ1-3; D gene: NA; V gene: TRBV19; CDR3 protein: ASTTIRGAGNTIY
J gene: TRBJ1-5; D gene: NA; V gene: TRBV2; CDR3 protein: ASTVGGASNQPQH
J gene: TRBJ1-5; D gene: TRBD1; V gene: TRBV28; CDR3 protein: ASEMGTAWSESNQPQH
J gene: TRBJ2-3; D gene: TRBD2; V gene: TRBV30; CDR3 protein: AVGGGHADTQY
J gene: TRBJ2-7; D gene: NA; V gene: TRBV2; CDR3 protein: ASSELYEQY
J gene: TRBJ2-5; D gene: TRBD2; V gene: TRBV7-3; CDR3 protein: ASSPGGAGKETQY
J gene: TRBJ2-7; D gene: NA; V gene: TRBV5-1; CDR3 protein: ASSFPGSAEQY
J gene: TRBJ2-3; D gene: NA; V gene: TRBV12-3/TRBV12-4; CDR3 protein: ASTDYRSRTDTQY
J gene: TRBJ2-2; D gene: NA; V gene: TRBV5-1; CDR3 protein: ASSLPVGTGELF
J gene: TRBJ2-2; D gene: TRBD1; V gene: TRBV2; CDR3 protein: ASRRDRVFSGELF
J gene: TRBJ2-7; D gene: NA; V gene: TRBV20-1; CDR3 protein: SACQDIPYEQY
J gene: TRBJ2-5; D gene: TRBD2; V gene: TRBV20-1; CDR3 protein: SARDLLIAGGWETQY
J gene: TRBJ1-5; D gene: NA; V gene: TRBV10-3; CDR3 protein: AISDTLGHQPQH
J gene: TRBJ2-7; D gene: NA; V gene: TRBV18; CDR3 protein: ASSPRTDAYEQY
J gene: TRBJ2-5; D gene: NA; V gene: TRBV24-1; CDR3 protein: ATSALGADAETQY
J gene: TRBJ1-2; D gene: TRBD1; V gene: TRBV7-2; CDR3 protein: ASSLSDRKSRGYT
J gene: TRBJ2-7; D gene: TRBD2; V gene: TRBV4-1; CDR3 protein: ASSLNSGHEQY
J gene: TRBJ1-5; D gene: TRBD1; V gene: TRBV20-1; CDR3 protein: SARGTGFQPQH
J gene: TRBJ2-2; D gene: TRBD1; V gene: TRBV29-1; CDR3 protein: SVGAGQGAANTGELF
J gene: TRBJ1-2; D gene: NA; V gene: TRBV5-1; CDR3 protein: ASSPEGGGSYGYT
J gene: TRBJ2-4; D gene: TRBD2; V gene: TRBV29-1; CDR3 protein: SVIAGVGQNIQY
J gene: TRBJ2-5; D gene: TRBD2; V gene: TRBV20-1; CDR3 protein: SARNSGTYQETQY
J gene: TRBJ2-7; D gene: NA; V gene: TRBV3-1; CDR3 protein: ASSQSTGFSYEQY
J gene: TRBJ2-7; D gene: NA; V gene: TRBV7-2; CDR3 protein: ASSQKGYEQY
J gene: TRBJ1-2; D gene: TRBD1; V gene: TRBV19; CDR3 protein: ASSVDRACGYT
J gene: TRBJ2-2; D gene: NA; V gene: TRBV6-5; CDR3 protein: ASSYVPGMSTGELF
J gene: TRBJ2-7; D gene: TRBD2; V gene: TRBV30; CDR3 protein: AWSVKTSRYEQY
J gene: TRBJ1-5; D gene: TRBD1; V gene: TRBV5-6; CDR3 protein: ASSLLAGGEGQPQH